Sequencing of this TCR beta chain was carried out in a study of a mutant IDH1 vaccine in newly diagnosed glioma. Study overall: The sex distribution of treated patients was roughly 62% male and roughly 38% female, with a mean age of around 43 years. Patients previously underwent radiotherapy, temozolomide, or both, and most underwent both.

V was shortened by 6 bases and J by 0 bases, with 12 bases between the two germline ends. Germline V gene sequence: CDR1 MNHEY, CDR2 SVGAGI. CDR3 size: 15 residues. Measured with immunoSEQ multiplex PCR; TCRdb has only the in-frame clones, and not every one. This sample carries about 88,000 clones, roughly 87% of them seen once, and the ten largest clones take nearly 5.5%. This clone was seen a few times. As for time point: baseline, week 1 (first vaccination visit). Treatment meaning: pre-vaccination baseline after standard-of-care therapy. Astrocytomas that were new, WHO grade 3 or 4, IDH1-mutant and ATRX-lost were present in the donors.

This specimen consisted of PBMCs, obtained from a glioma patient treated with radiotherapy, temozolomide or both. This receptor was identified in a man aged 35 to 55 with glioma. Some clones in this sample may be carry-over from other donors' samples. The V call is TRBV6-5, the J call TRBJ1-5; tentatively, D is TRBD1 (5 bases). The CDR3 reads CASSPFGGSNQPQHF. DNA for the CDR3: TGTGCCAGCAGCCCCTTCGGGGGTAGCAATCAGCCCCAGCATTTT.